The 17 T cell receptor beta chains listed next were all sequenced from one sample in a study of blood T cells in healthy people across ages. Primers used in a second PCR of about 6 to 12 cycles were a sample-barcoded 5' primer and a J-beta primer mix. TCRdb redid the calling of the 5' RACE reads with MiXCR, one entry per CDR3 protein. The data show 800,000 or so distinct CDR3 sequences, less than 80% seen once. What was sequenced was blood. The receptor source for this set is a man aged 30-40 years in good health.

The chain uses TRBV6-5 and TRBJ2-4; D assignment may be TRBD1 or TRBD2 (6 bases each). The last part of the DNA fits TRBJ2-7 better; the J call may be wrong. CDR1 MNHEY and CDR2 SVGAGI come from the germline V gene. There are 15 residues in the CDR3. CDR3 loop: CASSYSEGGLGEQYF. The DNA of the CDR3 is TGTGCCAGCAGTTACTCAGAGGGGGGATTGGGCGAGCAGTACTTC.

The rearrangement uses TRBV7-9 and TRBJ2-5, with D hard to call. V was cut by 3 bases and J by 5 bases, with 13 bases left in between. The CDR3 runs to 14 residues. Looked up from germline, CDR1 is SEHNR and CDR2 is FQNEAQ (reference sequence). The CDR3 nucleotides read TGTGCCAGCAGCTTCCCCGAAAAGGAGGAGACCCAGTACTTC. Translated, it gives CASSFPEKEETQYF.

The chain carries TRBV12-3 or TRBV12-4 and TRBJ2-1; 10 nucleotides line up with TRBD1. V lost 4 bases and J lost 4; bases outside the gene matches: 7. The CDR3 is 16 residues long. The CDR3 region has the DNA TGTGCCAGCAGTTCGTCCGGGACAGGGGAATACAATGAGCAGTTCTTC. This gives the protein CASSSSGTGEYNEQFF.

The V gene is TRBV9, the J gene TRBJ2-4; D uncertain. This CDR3 contains 9 residues. Trimming left V 5 bases short and J 8 bases short, with 2 bases between. Looked up from germline, CDR1 is SGDLS and CDR2 is YYNGEE. CDR3 in amino acids: CASRDIQYF. DNA of the CDR3: TGTGCCAGCAGGGACATTCAGTACTTC.

The chain combines TRBV5-1 with TRBJ1-2, with a weak D call TRBD1 (6 bases). The CDR3 is 17 residues long. Trimming removed 3 bases at V and 5 bases at J, with 23 bases between. Germline CDR1 SGHRS, CDR2 YFSETQ. CDR3 nucleotide sequence: TGCGCCAGCAGCTACACCCGGGACACCCCTCTGGCGTATGGCTACACCTTC. Translation: CASSYTRDTPLAYGYTF.

The chain recombines TRBV12-5 with TRBJ2-1; D is unclear. This CDR3 spans 14 amino acids. Germline-derived CDR1 and CDR2 are LGHNT and FRNRAP. V lost 1 base and J lost 5, with 9 bases in between. The CDR3 DNA sequence: TGTGCTAGTGGTTTGGGGGGTTGGGACAATGAGCAGTTCTTC. Protein product: CASGLGGWDNEQFF.

This chain joins TRBV5-1 and TRBJ2-5; TRBD2 is a possible D gene (5 bases). Germline V CDR1 and CDR2: SGHRS, YFSETQ. This CDR3 has 14 amino acids. V lost 1 base and J 3 bases, leaving 10 bases between the germline ends. The CDR3 DNA reads as TGCGCCAGCAGCTTGCTCGGGGAAAAAGAGACCCAGTACTTC. It yields the protein CASSLLGEKETQYF.

This clonotype was recorded only once. Because it lacks the conserved phenylalanine or tryptophan at the end, this CDR3 is likely a read error. The chain employs TRBV4-3 and TRBJ2-3, with TRBD1 as a possible D gene (6 bases). V was trimmed by 1 base and J by 2 bases, leaving 16 bases between them. Germline V gives CDR1 LGHNA, CDR2 YSLEER. The CDR3 has 17 amino acids. The CDR3 loop is CASSQVGGHVPTDTQYL. For the CDR3, the DNA is TGCGCCAGCAGCCAAGTTGGGGGCCACGTACCCACAGATACGCAGTATTTG.

The J gene is TRBJ2-5, the V gene TRBV3-1; D possibly corresponds to TRBD1 (5 bases). The V end was cut by 1 base, the J end by 2 bases, with 14 bases between. The germline V gene encodes CDR1 LGHDT and CDR2 YNNKEL (reference sequence). CDR3 length: 16 amino acids. CDR3 in amino acids: CASSQGTPRDQETQYF. For the CDR3, the DNA is TGTGCCAGCAGCCAAGGAACACCCAGGGATCAAGAGACCCAGTACTTC.

The chain couples TRBV20-1 to TRBJ2-7, with a weak D call TRBD2 (5 bases). Trimming cost V 1 base and J 2 bases, with 15 bases left between them. There are 15 residues in the CDR3. CDR1 and CDR2 (germline): DFQATT, SNEGSKA (reference sequence). The CDR3 DNA reads as TGCAGTGCTAGAGGCGCTCGGGGTTTAACCTACGAGCAGTACTTC. Amino acid sequence: CSARGARGLTYEQYF.

This rearrangement joins TRBV24-1 to TRBJ2-1; perhaps TRBD2 as D (6 bases). Trimming took 1 base from V and 7 from J, leaving 13 bases between them. This CDR3 has 15 amino acids. The germline gives CDR1 KGHDR, CDR2 SFDVKD. CDR3 nucleotide sequence: TGTGCCACCAGTGATTTCGGGGGACTTACTAATGAGCAGTTCTTC. This codes for CATSDFGGLTNEQFF.

This clonotype was seen a handful of times. The rearrangement joins TRBV28 to TRBJ2-7, with D tentatively TRBD1 or TRBD2 (5 bases each). V dropped 10 bases and J dropped 6 bases, with 19 bases sitting between them. Per germline, CDR1 MDHEN and CDR2 SYDVKM. There are 13 residues in the CDR3. CDR3 DNA: TGTGCCACCGCCGGGACCCCGAAGGGCGAGCAGTACTTC. Encoded protein: CATAGTPKGEQYF.

The chain links TRBV4-2 to TRBJ2-7; D unclear. The CDR3 has 12 amino acids. With 4 bases removed from V and 6 bases from J, the gap between germline ends came to 10 bases. Germline lookup yields CDR1 LGHNA and CDR2 YNFKEQ. CDR3 nucleotides: TGTGCCAGCAGCCTGACCGCGGCCGAGCAGTACTTC. Protein: CASSLTAAEQYF.

V usage is TRBV7-2 and J usage is TRBJ2-7; D not resolved. Germline lookup yields CDR1 SGHTA and CDR2 FQGNSA. The length of the CDR3 is 15 residues. V lost 6 bases and J 1 base, leaving 16 bases between the germline ends. The CDR3 protein is CASSPTPAASYEQYF. In DNA form, the CDR3 reads TGTGCCAGCAGTCCCACCCCGGCTGCTTCCTACGAGCAGTACTTC. The full variable domain, with the rest looked up from reference TRBV7-2 and TRBJ2-7, is GAGVSQSPSNKVTEKGKDVELRCDPISGHTALYWYRQSLGQGLEFLIYFQGNSAPDKSGLPSDRFSAERTGGSVSTLTIQRTQQEDSAVYLCASSPTPAASYEQYFGPGTRLTVT.

The chain combines TRBV6-5 with TRBJ2-7, with 9 positions matching TRBD1. With 10 bases clipped from V and 4 bases from J, the junction kept 8 bases outside the gene matches. CDR1 is MNHEY, CDR2 SVGAGI, per germline. The CDR3 has 13 amino acids. The CDR3 reads CATLGQGTYEQYF. As DNA, the CDR3 is TGTGCCACCCTGGGACAGGGAACTTACGAGCAGTACTTC.

Here the CDR3 reads CSARGDVTGKGDTQYF. CDR3 sequence (DNA): TGCAGTGCTAGAGGGGACGTGACAGGGAAGGGAGATACGCAGTATTTT. The chain joins TRBV20-1 to TRBJ2-3, with 7 bases lining up with TRBD1. After removal of 1 base from V and 5 bases from J, the junction contained 12 bases not matched to a gene. Germline CDR1 reads DFQATT; CDR2 reads SNEGSKA (reference sequence). The CDR3 spans 16 residues.

This clonotype is a singleton in its sample. The CDR3 DNA sequence: TGTGCCAGCAGCTTACCAGGGCCAGGGACAGATACGCAGTATTTT. It yields the protein CASSLPGPGTDTQYF. The rearrangement links TRBV11-2 to TRBJ2-3; possibly TRBD1 for D (5 bases). V dropped 2 bases and J dropped 3 bases, with 12 bases sitting between them. The CDR3 length is 15 residues. The germline CDR1 and CDR2 sequences are SGHAT and FQNNGV.